This T cell receptor beta chain was profiled in a study of blood T cell repertoires in COVID-19. Donors were grouped by their self-reported clinical history. Here immunoSEQ multiplex PCR was the method, and the copy in TCRdb shows in-frame clones only, minus some. The table has 140,000 to 150,000 clones, 80% to 85% seen once. V dropped 2 bases and J dropped 4; count of bases not matched to a gene: 8. Germline V gives CDR1 SGDLS, CDR2 YYNGEE. The length of the CDR3 is 16 residues. The sample was PBMCs or T cells enriched from blood (not recorded which). The TCR sequence derives from a woman between 50 and 59 years old who had been exposed to COVID-19. The rearrangement uses TRBV9 and TRBJ2-3; TRBD2 agrees at 9 bases. The CDR3 nucleotides are TGTGCCAGCAGCGTGGGGGGTAGCGGGAGCCCAGATACGCAGTATTTT. Its translation is CASSVGGSGSPDTQYF.